This T cell receptor beta chain was retrieved from a study of radiation and T cells in renal cell carcinoma. Study background: Nephrectomy followed 15 Gy stereotactic body radiation by 4 weeks.

The protocol was immunoSEQ multiplex PCR, while the TCRdb copy is restricted to in-frame clones and leaves out a portion. Counted here are approximately 49,000 clones, 75% to 85% occurring once; the ten biggest clones make up about 30%. General study findings and limits: From baseline, blood top tumor clonotypes peaked at 2 weeks post-radiation. Without pretreatment biopsies, baseline tumor clonotype presence was undetermined.

The CDR3 is 13 residues long. Germline V gene data show CDR1 as KGHSH and CDR2 as LQKENI. V gave up 6 bases and J gave up 6 bases; unmatched junction bases: 5. On this clone: The antigen remains undetermined.

Time point given: blood 2 weeks post-SBRT. The treatment here: 15 Gy SBRT to primary tumor, nephrectomy 4 weeks later. After SBRT, blood was collected at 2 and 4 weeks, plus baseline. Sequencing used blood, obtained from a patient whose treatment included radiotherapy and nephrectomy. This chain connects TRBV18 to TRBJ2-3; 8 positions match TRBD2. The clonotype was recovered from a woman between 65 and 79 years old with renal cell carcinoma. The DNA for the CDR3 is TGTGCCAGCTCGGAACTAGCGGCGGATACGCAGTATTTT. It codes for CASSELAADTQYF. Filled out from reference TRBV18 and TRBJ2-3, the complete variable domain reads NAGVMQNPRHLVRRRGQEARLRCSPMKGHSHVYWYRQLPEEGLKFMVYLQKENIIDESGMPKERFSAEFPKEGPSILRIQQVVRGDSAAYFCASSELAADTQYFGPGTRLTVL.